These 2 T cell receptor beta chains were sequenced from one sample in a study of regulatory T cells in long-lasting Graves disease. Time point in this sample: newly diagnosed GD, antithyroid drugs for less than 3 months. After RNA was extracted from PBMCs, the TCR library was made from it. Investigators prepared the TCR beta libraries by applying iRepertoire HTBI primers and Arm-PCR of CDR3 regions. Each CDR3 protein is one row after TCRdb ran MiXCR on the multiplex PCR reads. The data hold roughly 400,000 distinct CDR3 sequences, with about 15% observed a single time. The same data also contributed to another study, on T cells in Graves' hyperthyroidism and ophthalmopathy.

The specimen comprised peripheral blood mononuclear cells (PBMCs), sampled at new diagnosis, from a patient treated with antithyroid drugs. These receptors all come from a woman between 40 and 50 years old with Graves disease.

This clonotype appeared many times. The chain joins TRBV20-1 to TRBJ2-1, with 8 bases fitting TRBD2. The germline CDR1 and CDR2 sequences are DFQATT and SNEGSKA (reference sequence). This CDR3 is built from 12 residues. In nucleotides, the CDR3 is TGCAGGACCGGGAGGGCCGCGGGTGAGCAGTTCTTC. Its protein is CRTGRAAGEQFF.

This clonotype was seen ten or more times. CDR3 region: CASSIRAGGLNEQFF. The CDR3 region has the DNA TGTGCCAGTAGTATCAGGGCGGGAGGTCTCAATGAGCAGTTCTTC. The genes are TRBV19 and TRBJ2-1; TRBD2 agrees at 8 bases. Germline CDR1 reads LNHDA; CDR2 reads SQIVND (reference sequence). J gave up 6 bases and V 3 bases, and 7 bases lay outside the gene matches. The CDR3 spans 15 residues.